This TCR beta chain is from a study of cytomegalovirus exposure and HLA in healthy donors. Study-wide findings and caveats: The listing of about 150 TCR beta chains classed them as cytomegalovirus-associated. Later analysis showed TCR association rates varying by HLA locus, highest for DRB1 and lowest for HLA-C.

As to this clone: Its antigen is not identified.

Per germline, CDR1 DFQATT and CDR2 SNEGSKA (reference sequence). The CDR3 runs 10 residues. Trimming took 2 bases from V and 14 from J; bases not matched to a gene: 4. 60 Vbeta and 13 Jbeta primers were used in PCR. Authors' data handling: An analysis performed later counted around 80 million unique TCR beta chains (roughly 11 million of them shared). TCRdb keeps only in-frame clones here, not all; method: immunoSEQ multiplex PCR. The V and J calls and the clone size are those of that table, but D and trimming were determined from the DNA. Of 150,000 to 200,000 clones listed, about 80% are singletons.

Sequenced: PBMCs. The chain links TRBV20-1 to TRBJ1-2, with TRBD1 matching over 8 bases. The clonotype originates from a woman between 25 and 40 years old in good health and CMV-seropositive. This chain's CDR3 is CSARPRTGTF. The CDR3 nucleotides read TGCAGTGCTAGACCTAGGACAGGGACCTTC.